The text below deals with one TCR beta chain. This entry belongs to a study of identical twins. MiXCR was run by TCRdb on the 5' RACE reads, yielding one entry per CDR3 protein. Of approximately 890,000 distinct CDR3 sequences detected, 9% to 15% appear once; the ten largest clones hold 1.5% to 2%. The CDR3 totals 13 residues. V gave up 6 bases and J gave up 2 bases, with 11 bases separating them. Per germline, CDR1 DFQATT and CDR2 SNEGSKA (reference sequence). These same data were also listed under a study on yellow fever vaccine responses in identical twins.

The receptor was derived from a young woman in good health. The sequencing input was PBMCs. The chain carries TRBV20-1 and TRBJ1-5; TRBD1 is a possible D gene (5 bases). In DNA, the CDR3 is TGCAGTGCCCCCGGAGGGGGCAATCAGCCCCAGCATTTT. It codes for CSAPGGGNQPQHF.